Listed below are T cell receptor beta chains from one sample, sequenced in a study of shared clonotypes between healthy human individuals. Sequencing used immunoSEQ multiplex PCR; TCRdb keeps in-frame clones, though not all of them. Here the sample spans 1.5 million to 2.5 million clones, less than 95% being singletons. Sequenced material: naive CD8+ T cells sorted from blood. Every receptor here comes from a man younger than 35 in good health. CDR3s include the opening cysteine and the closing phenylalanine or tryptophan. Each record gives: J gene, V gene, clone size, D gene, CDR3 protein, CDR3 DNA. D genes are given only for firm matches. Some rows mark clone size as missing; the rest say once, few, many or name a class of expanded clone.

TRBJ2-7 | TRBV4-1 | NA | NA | CASSPGTQSSYEQYF | TGCGCCAGCAGTCCAGGGACACAGAGCTCCTACGAGCAGTACTTC
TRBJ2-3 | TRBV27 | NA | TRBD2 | CASTTWASGGSTDTQYF | TGTGCCAGCACCACGTGGGCTAGCGGGGGGAGCACAGATACGCAGTATTTT
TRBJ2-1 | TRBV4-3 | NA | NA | CASSQVYPSYNEQFF | TGCGCCAGCAGCCAAGTTTACCCTTCCTACAATGAGCAGTTCTTC
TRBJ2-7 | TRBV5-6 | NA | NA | CASSLKNSYYEQYF | TGTGCCAGCAGCTTGAAAAACAGCTACTACGAGCAGTACTTC
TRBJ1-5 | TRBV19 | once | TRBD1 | CASRLDRVGNQPQHF | TGTGCCAGTAGGCTGGACAGGGTTGGCAATCAGCCCCAGCATTTT
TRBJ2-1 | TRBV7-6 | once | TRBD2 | CASSLAGGRLAGYNEQFF | TGTGCCAGCAGCTTAGCCGGCGGGCGACTAGCGGGCTACAATGAGCAGTTCTTC
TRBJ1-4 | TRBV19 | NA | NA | CASSISGAWEKLFF | TGTGCCAGTAGTATATCAGGGGCGTGGGAAAAACTGTTTTTT
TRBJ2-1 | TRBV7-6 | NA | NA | CASSLAASPRYDEQFF | TGTGCCAGCAGCTTAGCAGCGAGCCCTAGGTACGATGAGCAGTTCTTC
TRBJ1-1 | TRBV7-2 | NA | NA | CASSPWTEAFF | TGTGCCAGCAGCCCCTGGACTGAAGCTTTCTTT
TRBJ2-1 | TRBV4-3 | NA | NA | CASSQDLTPSSYNEQFF | TGCGCCAGCAGCCAAGATCTCACCCCGAGCTCCTACAATGAGCAGTTCTTC
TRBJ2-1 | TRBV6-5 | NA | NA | CASSYSATPHNEQFF | TGTGCCAGCAGTTACTCCGCGACTCCACACAATGAGCAGTTCTTC
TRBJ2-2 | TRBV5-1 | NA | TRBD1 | CASRRTGAWELFF | TGCGCCAGCAGACGAACAGGGGCGTGGGAGCTGTTTTTT
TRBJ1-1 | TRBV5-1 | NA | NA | CASSLDGSEAFF | TGCGCCAGCAGCCTGGATGGGAGTGAAGCTTTCTTT
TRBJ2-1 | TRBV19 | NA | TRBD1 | CASSDRGPYHEQFF | TGTGCCAGTAGCGACAGGGGGCCATATCATGAGCAGTTCTTC
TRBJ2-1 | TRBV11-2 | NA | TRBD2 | CASSYAGTSPYNEQFF | TGTGCCAGCAGTTACGCCGGGACTAGTCCCTACAATGAGCAGTTCTTC
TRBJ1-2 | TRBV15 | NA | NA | CATSREDSPNYGYTF | TGTGCCACCAGCAGGGAGGACAGTCCTAACTATGGCTACACCTTC
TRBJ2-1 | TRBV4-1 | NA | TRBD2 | CASSPRTSGAYNEQFF | TGCGCCAGCAGCCCCCGGACTAGCGGGGCTTACAATGAGCAGTTCTTC
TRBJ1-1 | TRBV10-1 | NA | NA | CASRRGNTEAFF | TGCGCCAGCAGGAGGGGTAACACTGAAGCTTTCTTT
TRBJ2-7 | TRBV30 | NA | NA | CAWSGWGEQYF | TGTGCCTGGAGCGGCTGGGGCGAGCAGTACTTC
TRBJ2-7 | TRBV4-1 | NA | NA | CASSQDEGVWEQYF | TGCGCCAGCAGCCAAGATGAAGGGGTATGGGAGCAGTACTTC
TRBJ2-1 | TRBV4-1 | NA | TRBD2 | CASSQWGAAGTSGYNEQFF | TGCGCCAGCAGCCAATGGGGGGCAGCCGGGACTAGCGGGTACAATGAGCAGTTCTTC
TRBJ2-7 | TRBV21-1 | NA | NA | CASSRDRGPYEQYF | TGTGCCAGCAGCCGTGACAGGGGCCCCTACGAGCAGTACTTC
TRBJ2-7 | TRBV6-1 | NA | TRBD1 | CASSIRDRSYEQYF | TGTGCCAGCAGCATCCGGGACAGATCCTACGAGCAGTACTTC
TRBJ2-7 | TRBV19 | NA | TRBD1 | CASGAGGSYEQYF | TGTGCCTCCGGGGCAGGGGGATCCTACGAGCAGTACTTC
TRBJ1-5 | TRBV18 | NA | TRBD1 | CASSSTRTGGNQPQHF | TGTGCCAGCTCGTCGACAAGGACAGGGGGTAACCAGCCCCAGCATTTT
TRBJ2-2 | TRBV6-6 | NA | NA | CASSYGPGELFF | TGTGCCAGCAGTTATGGACCCGGGGAGCTGTTTTTT
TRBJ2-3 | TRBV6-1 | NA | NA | CASSEGPVPPDTQYF | TGTGCCAGCAGTGAAGGCCCTGTACCCCCAGATACGCAGTATTTT
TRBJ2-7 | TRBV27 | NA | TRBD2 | CASSLTSVTYEQYF | TGTGCCAGCAGTTTGACTAGCGTCACCTACGAGCAGTACTTC
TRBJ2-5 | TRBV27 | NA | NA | CASSLGVNRGETQYF | TGTGCCAGCAGTTTGGGAGTAAACCGGGGGGAGACCCAGTACTTC
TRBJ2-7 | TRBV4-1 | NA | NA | CASSQDSGTSYEQYF | TGCGCCAGCAGCCAAGATTCCGGCACCTCCTACGAGCAGTACTTC
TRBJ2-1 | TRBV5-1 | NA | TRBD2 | CASSPFPISGAYNEQFF | TGCGCCAGCAGCCCCTTCCCTATTAGCGGGGCTTACAATGAGCAGTTCTTC
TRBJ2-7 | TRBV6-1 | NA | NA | CASSDFGGSYEQYF | TGTGCCAGCAGTGACTTCGGCGGCAGCTACGAGCAGTACTTC
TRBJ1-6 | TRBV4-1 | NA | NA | CASSQISAPRAYNSPLHF | TGCGCCAGCAGCCAAATCTCGGCCCCTCGAGCCTATAATTCACCCCTCCACTTT
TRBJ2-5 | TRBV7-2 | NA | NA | CASSFIGGGLGTQYF | TGTGCCAGCAGCTTCATCGGCGGGGGCCTAGGGACCCAGTACTTC
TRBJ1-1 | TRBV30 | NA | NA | CAWTPPGGFYTEAFF | TGTGCCTGGACTCCCCCCGGGGGCTTTTACACTGAAGCTTTCTTT
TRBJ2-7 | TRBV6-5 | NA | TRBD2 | CASSRGSEQYF | TGTGCCAGCAGTCGCGGGAGCGAGCAGTACTTC
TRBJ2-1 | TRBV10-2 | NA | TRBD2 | CASSDERSGSAYNEQFF | TGCGCCAGCAGTGATGAGAGGAGCGGGAGTGCCTACAATGAGCAGTTCTTC
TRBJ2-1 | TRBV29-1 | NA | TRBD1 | CSGWTGTGFYNEQFF | TGCAGCGGGTGGACCGGGACAGGCTTTTACAATGAGCAGTTCTTC
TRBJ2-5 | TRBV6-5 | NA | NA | CASSYAGAGETQYF | TGTGCCAGCAGTTACGCCGGGGCCGGGGAGACCCAGTACTTC
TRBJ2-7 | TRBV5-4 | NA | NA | CASSFRQLSSYEQYF | TGTGCCAGCAGCTTCCGTCAATTGAGCTCCTACGAGCAGTACTTC
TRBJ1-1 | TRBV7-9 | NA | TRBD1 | CASESSLGQGLSEAFF | TGTGCCAGCGAGAGCTCTTTGGGACAGGGACTTTCTGAAGCTTTCTTT
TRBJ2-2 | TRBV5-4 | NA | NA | CASSPDGGGELFF | TGTGCCAGCAGCCCAGACGGGGGCGGGGAGCTGTTTTTT
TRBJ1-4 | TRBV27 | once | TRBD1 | CASSSFWTGGREKLFF | TGTGCCAGCAGTTCATTCTGGACAGGAGGGCGGGAAAAACTGTTTTTT
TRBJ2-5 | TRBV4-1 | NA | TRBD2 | CASSQALGGMEETQYF | TGCGCCAGCAGCCAAGCCTTGGGGGGGATGGAAGAGACCCAGTACTTC
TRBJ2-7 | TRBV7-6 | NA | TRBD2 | CASSLRLAGFYEQYF | TGTGCCAGCAGCTTAAGACTAGCGGGGTTCTACGAGCAGTACTTC
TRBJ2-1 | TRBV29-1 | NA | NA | CSVAGPTSLGNEQFF | TGCAGCGTCGCCGGGCCCACCAGTCTAGGGAATGAGCAGTTCTTC
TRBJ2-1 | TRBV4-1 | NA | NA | CASSQDEALSGDEQFF | TGCGCCAGCAGCCAAGATGAGGCCCTGTCAGGAGATGAGCAGTTCTTC
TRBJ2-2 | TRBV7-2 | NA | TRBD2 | CASSWGPSGGLNTGELFF | TGTGCCAGCAGCTGGGGACCTAGCGGGGGGTTGAACACCGGGGAGCTGTTTTTT
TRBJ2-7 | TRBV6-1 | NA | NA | CASRSAGTVEYEQYF | TGTGCCAGCAGGTCCGCCGGGACTGTTGAATACGAGCAGTACTTC
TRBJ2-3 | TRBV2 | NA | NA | CASSEVTGYTDTQYF | TGTGCCAGCAGTGAGGTCACAGGCTACACAGATACGCAGTATTTT
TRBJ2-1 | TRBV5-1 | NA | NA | CASSPGTHYYNEQFF | TGCGCCAGCAGCCCCGGGACACATTACTACAATGAGCAGTTCTTC
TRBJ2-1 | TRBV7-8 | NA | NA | CASSFHGNEQFF | TGTGCCAGCAGCTTTCACGGCAATGAGCAGTTCTTC